Shown below are 4 T cell receptor beta chains from a single sample sequenced in a study of blood T cells in healthy people across ages. A J-beta primer mix and a sample-barcoded 5' primer were used in a second PCR of roughly 7 to 12 cycles. TCRdb re-called the 5' RACE reads with MiXCR, one entry per CDR3 protein. Among approximately 850,000 distinct CDR3 sequences listed, about 42% were seen once. Sequenced material: blood. The receptors stem from a man aged 60 to 69 in good health.

This clonotype has more than one count but fewer than ten. The rearrangement uses TRBV20-1 and TRBJ2-1, with 10 nucleotides matching TRBD1. The CDR3 covers 14 residues. Germline CDR1 and CDR2: DFQATT and SNEGSKA (reference sequence). The ends lost 6 bases at V and 10 bases at J; junction bases unmatched: 12. The CDR3 sequence is CSANKGTGVKEQFF. For the CDR3, the DNA is TGCAGTGCCAATAAAGGGACAGGGGTCAAGGAGCAGTTCTTC.

In this sample, this clonotype turned up many times. V usage is TRBV9 and J usage is TRBJ2-4; D is uncertain. The CDR3 consists of 11 residues. CDR1 and CDR2 (germline): SGDLS, YYNGEE. V dropped 3 bases and J dropped 6 bases, with 4 bases sitting between them. The CDR3: CASSEGNIQYF. In nucleotides, the CDR3 is TGTGCCAGCAGCGAAGGAAACATTCAGTACTTC.

Turning to this clonotype: This may stem from a read error, because a much larger clone lies one nucleotide away. The chain is built from TRBV29-1 and TRBJ2-1; the match to TRBD2 covers 8 bases. Germline V gene lookup returns CDR1 SQVTM and CDR2 ANQGSEA. CDR3 size: 14 residues. DNA of the CDR3: TGCAGCGTTGCTCCGGGGGGGGCCTACAGTGAGCAGTTCTTC. It encodes CSVAPGGAYSEQFF.

This clonotype was seen only a few times. The chain recombines TRBV7-8 with TRBJ2-4; possibly TRBD1 for D (6 bases). The closer fit of TRBJ2-7 to the DNA end suggests the J call may be wrong. The CDR3 consists of 13 residues. Germline CDR1 and CDR2: SGHVS and FQNEAQ. CDR3 nucleotides: TGTGCCAGCAGCATCCCCACGACAGGCGAGCAGTACTTC. Translating it yields CASSIPTTGEQYF.